The 26 T cell receptor beta chains listed next were all sequenced from one sample in a study of shared clonotypes between healthy human individuals. Only in-frame clones appear in the TCRdb table, and some are missing; sequencing was by immunoSEQ multiplex PCR. The table lists more than 2,000,000 clones, approximately 93% of them singletons, with around 0.4% in the top ten. The sample taken for sequencing was naive CD4+ T cells from PBMCs. Stated subset: CD45RA+ positively selected. Receptor source: a man between 18 and 35 years old in good health. Some clones in this sample may be carry-over from other donors' samples.

The rearrangement links TRBV9 to TRBJ1-5; D not certain. V was pared by 5 bases and J by 9 bases, with 15 bases between. Germline assignment: CDR1 SGDLS and CDR2 YYNGEE. CDR3 length equals 13 residues. The CDR3 region has the DNA TGTGCCAGCAGTGAAACGGCACGGGGGCCCCAGCATTTT. Translated: CASSETARGPQHF.

The chain couples TRBV18 to TRBJ2-2, with D unclear. Germline values: CDR1 KGHSH, CDR2 LQKENI. V was cut by 3 bases and J by 7 bases, with 12 bases left in between. This CDR3 region has 14 residues. CDR3 region: CASSPAGRFGELFF. The CDR3 region has the DNA TGTGCCAGCTCACCGGCAGGACGCTTCGGGGAGCTGTTTTTT.

Of note for this clone: Other DNA sequences of this sample code for an identical CDR3. J is TRBJ2-3 and V is TRBV29-1; a weak D match, TRBD2 (5 bases). Germline assignment: CDR1 SQVTM and CDR2 ANQGSEA. V gave up 6 bases and J gave up 2 bases, with 9 bases separating them. CDR3 length equals 12 residues. Here the CDR3 reads CSVSGVTDTQYF. The CDR3 nucleotides are TGCAGCGTATCCGGGGTCACAGATACGCAGTATTTT.

The V and J genes are TRBV19 and TRBJ2-5, with TRBD2 identical over 10 bases. Trimming took 4 bases from V and 2 from J; bases not matched to a gene: 4. Germline assignment: CDR1 LNHDA and CDR2 SQIVND (reference sequence). The CDR3 is 15 residues long. CDR3 region: CASSNRAGGQETQYF. The CDR3 DNA is TGTGCCAGTAGTAATAGAGCGGGAGGGCAAGAGACCCAGTACTTC.

The CDR3 bases are TGTGCCAGCAGCCACCGGGAGGGAACCCAGTACTTC. Protein product: CASSHREGTQYF. The chain combines TRBV7-9 with TRBJ2-5; TRBD2 matches 8 bases. V gave up 5 bases and J gave up 8 bases; unmatched junction bases: 4. Germline V lookup: CDR1 SEHNR, CDR2 FQNEAQ (reference sequence). The CDR3 totals 12 residues.

DNA for the CDR3: TGTGCCAGCAGCCCAGCGGGACAGGGGTTGACCGGGGAGCTGTTTTTT. Its protein product is CASSPAGQGLTGELFF. The chain carries TRBV5-4 and TRBJ2-2; TRBD1 aligns across 10 bases. This CDR3 has 16 residues. The germline V gene has CDR1 SGHNT and CDR2 YYREEE (reference sequence). Trimming at V came to 4 bases and at J to 5 bases, leaving 8 bases not matched to a gene.

This clone showed up just once. The V gene is TRBV9, the J gene TRBJ2-1, with 10 bases fitting TRBD2. The CDR3 length is 18 residues. CDR1 is SGDLS, CDR2 YYNGEE, per germline. V gave up 0 bases and J gave up 8 bases; unmatched junction bases: 14. For the CDR3, the DNA is TGTGCCAGCAGCGTAGGGCTAGCGGGAGCTTTAGGAGTCTATGAGCAGTTCTTC. It codes for CASSVGLAGALGVYEQFF.

V is TRBV27 and J is TRBJ2-3, with 7 bases fitting TRBD2. The germline V gene encodes CDR1 MNHEY and CDR2 SMNVEV (reference sequence). The CDR3 is 14 amino acids. Germline trimming cut 5 bases from V and 3 bases from J; bases unmatched to any gene: 5. CDR3 loop: CASSPGLRTDTQYF. For the CDR3, the DNA is TGTGCCAGCAGTCCGGGACTACGAACAGATACGCAGTATTTT.

This sequence joins TRBV28 and TRBJ2-3; TRBD1 is a possible D gene (6 bases). V was trimmed by 6 bases and J by 6 bases, leaving 19 bases between them. CDR3 size: 15 residues. In germline, CDR1 is MDHEN, CDR2 SYDVKM. DNA for the CDR3: TGTGCCAGCAGCCTTAGATCTGGGGGCGGGGATACGCAGTATTTT. Its protein is CASSLRSGGGDTQYF.

The count of this clone is one. The chain recombines TRBV5-1 with TRBJ1-5; 9 positions match TRBD1. This CDR3 region has 15 residues. CDR1 SGHRS and CDR2 YFSETQ come from the germline V gene. The junction had 5 bases not matched to a gene; V was cut back by 1 base and J by 6 bases. CDR3: CASSLTGGGIQPQHF. For the CDR3, the DNA is TGCGCCAGCAGCTTGACAGGGGGCGGAATTCAGCCCCAGCATTTT.

This chain links TRBV5-1 with TRBJ1-2, with TRBD1 matching over 9 bases. The J segment lost 6 bases and the V segment lost 8 bases, leaving 8 bases of the junction unmatched. This CDR3 spans 13 amino acids. CDR1 SGHRS and CDR2 YFSETQ come from the germline V gene. The CDR3 region is CASSPRDRDGYTF. The CDR3 nucleotides read TGCGCCAGTAGCCCCCGGGACAGGGATGGCTACACCTTC.

The chain recombines TRBV7-9 with TRBJ2-7, with TRBD1 identical over 10 bases. CDR3 length: 15 amino acids. Per the germline V gene, CDR1 is SEHNR and CDR2 is FQNEAQ (reference sequence). V shed 5 bases and J 3 bases; nucleotides not matched to a gene: 7. The CDR3 sequence: CASSAWDRGDYEQYF. Written as DNA, the CDR3 is TGTGCCAGCAGCGCCTGGGACAGGGGCGACTACGAGCAGTACTTC.

The rearrangement joins TRBV5-1 to TRBJ2-2, with D tentatively TRBD1 or TRBD2 (6 bases each). From germline, CDR1 is SGHRS and CDR2 YFSETQ. Trimming cost V 4 bases and J 4 bases, with 14 bases left between them. The CDR3 loop spans 15 amino acids. The CDR3 sequence: CASSPHGGTTGELFF. DNA of the CDR3: TGCGCCAGCAGCCCCCACGGGGGCACCACCGGGGAGCTGTTTTTT.

The genes are TRBV28 and TRBJ1-5; perhaps TRBD1 as D (5 bases). Germline lookup yields CDR1 MDHEN and CDR2 SYDVKM. The CDR3 runs 16 residues. Trimming removed 7 bases from V and 7 bases from J, with 23 bases in between. Written as DNA, the CDR3 is TGTGCCAGCATTCGACTCAGGGCCCCCCTTGGACAGCCCCAGCATTTT. It yields the protein CASIRLRAPLGQPQHF.

The V and J genes are TRBV7-9 and TRBJ1-5; D might be TRBD1 (6 bases). The CDR3 is made up of 15 amino acids. The germline V gene encodes CDR1 SEHNR and CDR2 FQNEAQ (reference sequence). Trimming removed 5 bases at V and 1 base at J, with 12 bases between. The CDR3 region has the DNA TGTGCCAGCAGCCGGGAAACAGGGAGCAATCAGCCCCAGCATTTT. It is translated as CASSRETGSNQPQHF.

This rearrangement joins TRBV10-2 to TRBJ2-3; D remains ambiguous. The CDR3 loop spans 14 amino acids. Trimming cost V 7 bases and J 3 bases, with 14 bases left between them. Germline assignment: CDR1 WSHSY and CDR2 SAAADI. CDR3 sequence reads: CASIPGTGTDTQYF. CDR3 nucleotides: TGCGCCAGCATCCCCGGCACCGGTACAGATACGCAGTATTTT.

The V call is TRBV11-2, the J call TRBJ1-5; D unresolved. The CDR3 length is 15 residues. V was clipped by 0 bases and J by 7 bases, with 13 bases between them. Germline values: CDR1 SGHAT, CDR2 FQNNGV. CDR3 residues: CASSLDAGFYQPQHF. The DNA for the CDR3 is TGTGCCAGCAGCTTAGACGCAGGCTTTTACCAGCCCCAGCATTTT.

The CDR3: CAWRSVYGYTF. In DNA, the CDR3 is TGTGCCTGGAGGTCCGTTTATGGCTACACCTTC. The rearrangement uses TRBV30 and TRBJ1-2; D is unclear. CDR1 is GTSNPN, CDR2 SVGIG, per germline (reference sequence). CDR3 size: 11 residues. Trimming removed 3 bases from V and 5 bases from J, with 7 bases in between.

This chain connects TRBV4-1 to TRBJ2-5; 14 bases are a match to TRBD2. Trimming removed 1 base from V and 9 bases from J; junction bases left unmatched: 7. The germline V gene has CDR1 MGHRA and CDR2 YSYEKL. This CDR3 is 16 amino acids long. This CDR3 is CASSQAGTSGSWAQYF. DNA of the CDR3: TGCGCCAGCAGCCAAGCCGGGACTAGCGGGAGTTGGGCCCAGTACTTC.

The V call is TRBV7-3, the J call TRBJ2-5; D remains unclear. V lost 6 bases and J 2 bases, leaving 10 bases between the germline ends. This CDR3 is built from 13 residues. Germline V gene sequence: CDR1 SGHTA, CDR2 FQGTGA. In DNA, the CDR3 is TGTGCCAGCAGGTCGAGTCCGCAAGAGACCCAGTACTTC. Amino acid sequence: CASRSSPQETQYF. Full variable domain (remainder filled in from reference TRBV7-3 and TRBJ2-5): GAGVSQTPSNKVTEKGKYVELRCDPISGHTALYWYRQSLGQGPEFLIYFQGTGAADDSGLPNDRFFAVRPEGSVSTLKIQRTERGDSAVYLCASRSSPQETQYFGPGTRLLVL.

V is TRBV7-2 and J is TRBJ2-5; TRBD1 might be the D (5 bases). The CDR3 has 15 residues. The V end was cut by 1 base, the J end by 5 bases, with 14 bases between. Germline loops: CDR1 SGHTA, CDR2 FQGNSA. In DNA form, the CDR3 reads TGTGCCAGCAGCTTAGTTTCGACAGTTGGGGAGACCCAGTACTTC. Translating gives CASSLVSTVGETQYF.

The chain joins TRBV2 to TRBJ2-2, with unresolved D. Germline V gene lookup returns CDR1 SNHLY and CDR2 FYNNEI. The CDR3 is 11 residues long. The ends were cut back, 2 bases at V and 7 bases at J, with 2 bases in the middle. The DNA for the CDR3 is TGTGCCAGCAGTGAACTCGGGGAGCTGTTTTTT. Translation: CASSELGELFF.

The count of this clone is one. V gene TRBV4-1 combines with J gene TRBJ1-2; perhaps TRBD1 as D (5 bases). V lost 0 bases to trimming and J lost 8 bases, with 19 bases between them. The germline gives CDR1 MGHRA, CDR2 YSYEKL. The length of the CDR3 is 16 residues. As DNA, the CDR3 is TGCGCCAGCAGCCAAGATAATAGGGAACAGGTACGAGGCTACACCTTC. Translated: CASSQDNREQVRGYTF.

J is TRBJ2-7 and V is TRBV18; TRBD2 matches at 9 bases. CDR3 length equals 14 residues. Germline V gene data show CDR1 as KGHSH and CDR2 as LQKENI. The V segment lost 3 bases and the J segment 3 bases; nucleotides outside the gene matches: 3. CDR3 residues: CASSPMTSGYEQYF. The CDR3 bases are TGTGCCAGCTCACCGATGACTAGCGGCTACGAGCAGTACTTC. The full variable domain, rest sourced from reference TRBV18 and TRBJ2-7, is NAGVMQNPRHLVRRRGQEARLRCSPMKGHSHVYWYRQLPEEGLKFMVYLQKENIIDESGMPKERFSAEFPKEGPSILRIQQVVRGDSAAYFCASSPMTSGYEQYFGPGTRLTVT.

The V and J genes are TRBV2 and TRBJ2-1; either TRBD1 or TRBD2 may fit D (5 bases each). V shed 7 bases and J shed 4 bases, with 11 bases lying between them. This CDR3 has 13 residues. Per the germline V gene, CDR1 is SNHLY and CDR2 is FYNNEI. The CDR3 DNA reads as TGTGCCAGCACCCGGGACCGGTACAATGAGCAGTTCTTC. It translates to CASTRDRYNEQFF.

J is TRBJ2-7 and V is TRBV5-1; 8 bases are a match to TRBD1. The germline CDR1 and CDR2 sequences are SGHRS and YFSETQ. V lost 4 bases, J lost 5 bases, and 11 bases stayed unmatched. The CDR3 loop spans 15 amino acids. CDR3 DNA sequence: TGCGCCAGCAGCGTAAATGACAGGGGAGGAGACGAGCAGTACTTC. This encodes CASSVNDRGGDEQYF.